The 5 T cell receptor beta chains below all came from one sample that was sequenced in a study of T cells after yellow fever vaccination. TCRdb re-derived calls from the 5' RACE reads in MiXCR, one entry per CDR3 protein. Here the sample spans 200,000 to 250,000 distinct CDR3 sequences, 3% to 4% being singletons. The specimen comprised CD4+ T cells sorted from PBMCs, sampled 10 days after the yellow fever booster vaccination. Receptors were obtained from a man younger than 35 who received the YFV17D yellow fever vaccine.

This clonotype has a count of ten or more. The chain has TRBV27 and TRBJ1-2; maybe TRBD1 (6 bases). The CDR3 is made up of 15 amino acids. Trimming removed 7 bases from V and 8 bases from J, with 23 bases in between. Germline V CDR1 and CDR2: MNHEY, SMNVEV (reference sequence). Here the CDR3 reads CASTGIYGQLVGYTF. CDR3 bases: TGTGCCAGCACCGGCATCTATGGACAGTTGGTAGGCTACACCTTC.

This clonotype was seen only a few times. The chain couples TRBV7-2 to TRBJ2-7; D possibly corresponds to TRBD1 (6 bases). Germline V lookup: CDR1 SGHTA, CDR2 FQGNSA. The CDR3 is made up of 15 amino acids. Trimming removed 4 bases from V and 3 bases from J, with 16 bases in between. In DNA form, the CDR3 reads TGTGCCAGCAGCTCCTACCCGGGACAACACTACGAGCAGTACGTC. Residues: CASSSYPGQHYEQYV.

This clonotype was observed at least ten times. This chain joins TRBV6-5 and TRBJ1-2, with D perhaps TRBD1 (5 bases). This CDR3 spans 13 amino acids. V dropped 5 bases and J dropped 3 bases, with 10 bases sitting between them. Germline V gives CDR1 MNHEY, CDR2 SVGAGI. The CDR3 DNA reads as TGTGCCAGCAGTCAGCAGGGAGACTATGGCTACACCTTC. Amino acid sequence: CASSQQGDYGYTF.

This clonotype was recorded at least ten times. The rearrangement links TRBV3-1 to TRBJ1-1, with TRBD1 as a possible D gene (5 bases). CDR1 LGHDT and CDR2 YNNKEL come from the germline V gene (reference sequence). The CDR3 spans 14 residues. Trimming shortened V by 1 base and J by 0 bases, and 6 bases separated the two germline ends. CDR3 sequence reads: CASSQATVNTEAFF. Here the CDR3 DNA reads TGTGCCAGCAGCCAAGCGACAGTGAACACTGAAGCTTTCTTT.

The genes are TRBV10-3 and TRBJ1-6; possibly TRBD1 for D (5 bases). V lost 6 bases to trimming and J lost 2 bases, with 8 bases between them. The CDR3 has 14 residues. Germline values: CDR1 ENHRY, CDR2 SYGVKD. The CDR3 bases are TGTGCCATCAGCCAGGGTACCTATAATTCACCCCTCCACTTT. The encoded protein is CAISQGTYNSPLHF.